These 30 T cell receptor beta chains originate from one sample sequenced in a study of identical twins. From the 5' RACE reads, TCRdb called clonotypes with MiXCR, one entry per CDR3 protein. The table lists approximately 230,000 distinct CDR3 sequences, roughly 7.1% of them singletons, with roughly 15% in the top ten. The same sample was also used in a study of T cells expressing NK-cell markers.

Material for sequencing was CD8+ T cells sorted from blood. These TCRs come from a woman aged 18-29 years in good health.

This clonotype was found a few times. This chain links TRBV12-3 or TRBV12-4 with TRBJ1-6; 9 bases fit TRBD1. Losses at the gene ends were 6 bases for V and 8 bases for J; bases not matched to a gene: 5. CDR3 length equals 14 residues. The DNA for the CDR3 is TGTGCCAGCAGCTTCGGGACAGGGCATTCACCCCTCCACTTT. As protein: CASSFGTGHSPLHF.

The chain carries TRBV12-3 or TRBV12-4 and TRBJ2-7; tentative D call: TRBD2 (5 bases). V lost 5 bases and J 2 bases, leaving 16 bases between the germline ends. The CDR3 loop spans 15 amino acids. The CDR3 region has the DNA TGTGCCAGCAGTCCTAGCCCCGCACTGACCTACGAGCAGTACTTC. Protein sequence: CASSPSPALTYEQYF.

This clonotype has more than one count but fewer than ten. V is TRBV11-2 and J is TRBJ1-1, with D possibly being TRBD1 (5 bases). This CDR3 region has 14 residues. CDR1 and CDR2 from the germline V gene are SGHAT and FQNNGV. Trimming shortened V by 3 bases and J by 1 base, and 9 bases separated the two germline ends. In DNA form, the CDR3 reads TGTGCCAGCAGCTTCGGGGGACCGAACACTGAAGCTTTCTTT. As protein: CASSFGGPNTEAFF.

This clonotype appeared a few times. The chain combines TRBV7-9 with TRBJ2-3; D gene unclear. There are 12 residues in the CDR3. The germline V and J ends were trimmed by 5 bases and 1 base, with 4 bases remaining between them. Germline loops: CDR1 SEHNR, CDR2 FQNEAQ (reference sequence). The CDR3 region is CASSKGTDTQYF. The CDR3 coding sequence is TGTGCCAGCAGCAAGGGCACAGATACGCAGTATTTT.

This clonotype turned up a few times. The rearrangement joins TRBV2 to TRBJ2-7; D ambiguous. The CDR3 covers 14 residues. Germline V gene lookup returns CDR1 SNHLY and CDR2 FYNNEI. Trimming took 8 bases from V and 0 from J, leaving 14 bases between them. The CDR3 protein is CASSRTFSSYEQYF. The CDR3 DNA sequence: TGTGCCAGCTCCCGGACCTTCAGCTCCTACGAGCAGTACTTC.

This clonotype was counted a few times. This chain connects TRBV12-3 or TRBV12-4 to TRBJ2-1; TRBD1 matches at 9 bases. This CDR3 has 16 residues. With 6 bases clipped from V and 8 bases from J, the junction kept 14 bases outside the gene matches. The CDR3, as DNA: TGTGCCAGCAGCCAGGGACAGGGTGGTATAGTTGATGAGCAGTTCTTC. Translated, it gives CASSQGQGGIVDEQFF.

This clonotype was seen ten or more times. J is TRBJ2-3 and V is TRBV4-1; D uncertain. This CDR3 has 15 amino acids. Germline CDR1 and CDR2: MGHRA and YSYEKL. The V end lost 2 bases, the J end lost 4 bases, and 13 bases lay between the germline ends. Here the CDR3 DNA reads TGCGCCAGCAGCCAAAAGTCGCCCGGGCCAGATACGCAGTATTTT. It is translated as CASSQKSPGPDTQYF.

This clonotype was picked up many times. CDR3 residues: CSVPSGSSYNEQFF. The CDR3 region has the DNA TGCAGCGTTCCTAGCGGGAGCTCCTACAATGAGCAGTTCTTC. The chain employs TRBV29-1 and TRBJ2-1; 10 nucleotides align to TRBD2. Germline assignment: CDR1 SQVTM and CDR2 ANQGSEA. Trimming at V came to 5 bases and at J to 0 bases, leaving 1 base not matched to a gene. The CDR3 is 14 residues long.

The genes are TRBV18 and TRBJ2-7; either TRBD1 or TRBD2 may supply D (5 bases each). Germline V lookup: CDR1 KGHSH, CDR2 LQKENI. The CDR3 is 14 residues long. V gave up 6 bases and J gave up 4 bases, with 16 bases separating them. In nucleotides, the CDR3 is TGTGCCAGCTCTCCCGGGACCCGTAAGTACGAGCAGTACTTC. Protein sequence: CASSPGTRKYEQYF.

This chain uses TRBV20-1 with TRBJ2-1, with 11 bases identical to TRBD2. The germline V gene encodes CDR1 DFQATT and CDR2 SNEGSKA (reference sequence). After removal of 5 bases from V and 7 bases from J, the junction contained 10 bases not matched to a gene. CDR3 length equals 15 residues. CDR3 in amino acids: CSAWGLAAGSNEQFF. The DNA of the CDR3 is TGCAGTGCTTGGGGACTAGCGGCCGGGAGTAATGAGCAGTTCTTC.

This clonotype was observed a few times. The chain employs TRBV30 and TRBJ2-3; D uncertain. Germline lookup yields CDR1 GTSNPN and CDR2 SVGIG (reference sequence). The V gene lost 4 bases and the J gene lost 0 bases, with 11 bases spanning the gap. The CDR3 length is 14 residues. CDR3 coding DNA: TGTGCCTGGAATCTCGACTTTAGCACAGATACGCAGTATTTT. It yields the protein CAWNLDFSTDTQYF.

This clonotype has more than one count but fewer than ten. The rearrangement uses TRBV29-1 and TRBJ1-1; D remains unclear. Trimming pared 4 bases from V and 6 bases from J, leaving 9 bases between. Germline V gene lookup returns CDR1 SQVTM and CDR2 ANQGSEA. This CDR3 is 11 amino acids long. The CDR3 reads CSVVSHSEAFF. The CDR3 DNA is TGCAGCGTTGTGTCTCACTCTGAAGCTTTCTTT.

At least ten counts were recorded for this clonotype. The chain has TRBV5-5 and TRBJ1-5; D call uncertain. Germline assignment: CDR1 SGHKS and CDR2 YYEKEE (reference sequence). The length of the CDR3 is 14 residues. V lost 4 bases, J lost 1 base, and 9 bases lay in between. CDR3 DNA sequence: TGTGCCAGCAGCGTACACCTGAGCAATCAGCCCCAGCATTTT. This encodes CASSVHLSNQPQHF.

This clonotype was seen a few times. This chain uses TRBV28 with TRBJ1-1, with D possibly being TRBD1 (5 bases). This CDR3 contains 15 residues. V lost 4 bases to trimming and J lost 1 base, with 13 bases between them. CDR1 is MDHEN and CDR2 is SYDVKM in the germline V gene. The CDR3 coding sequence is TGTGCCAGCAGTTCCCCAAAACAGGCGAACACTGAAGCTTTCTTT. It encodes CASSSPKQANTEAFF.

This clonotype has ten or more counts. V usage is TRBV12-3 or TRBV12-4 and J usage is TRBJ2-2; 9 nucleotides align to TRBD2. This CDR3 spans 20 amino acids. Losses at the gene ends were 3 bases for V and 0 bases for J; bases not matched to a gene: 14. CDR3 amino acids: CASSFWREGLIAANTGELFF. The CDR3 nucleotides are TGTGCCAGCAGTTTTTGGCGGGAGGGCCTAATAGCTGCGAACACCGGGGAGCTGTTTTTT.

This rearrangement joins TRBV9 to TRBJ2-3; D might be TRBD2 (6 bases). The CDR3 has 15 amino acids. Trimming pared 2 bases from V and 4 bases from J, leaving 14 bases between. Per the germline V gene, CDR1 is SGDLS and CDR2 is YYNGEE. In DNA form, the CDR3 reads TGTGCCAGCAGCGTGTACGGGAGACCAGCAGATACGCAGTATTTT. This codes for CASSVYGRPADTQYF.

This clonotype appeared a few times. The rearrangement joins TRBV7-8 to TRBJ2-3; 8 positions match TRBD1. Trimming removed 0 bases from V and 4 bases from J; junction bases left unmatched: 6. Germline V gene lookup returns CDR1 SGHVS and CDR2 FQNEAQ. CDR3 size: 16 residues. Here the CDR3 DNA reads TGTGCCAGCAGCTTAGCATGGACAGGGAGGTCAGATACGCAGTATTTT. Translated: CASSLAWTGRSDTQYF.

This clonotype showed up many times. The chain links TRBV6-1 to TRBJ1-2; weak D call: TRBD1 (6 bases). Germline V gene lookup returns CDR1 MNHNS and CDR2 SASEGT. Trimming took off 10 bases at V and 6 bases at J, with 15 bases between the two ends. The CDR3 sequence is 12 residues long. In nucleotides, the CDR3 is TGTGCCACCTTCCAGGGGACCCATGGCTACACCTTC. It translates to CATFQGTHGYTF.

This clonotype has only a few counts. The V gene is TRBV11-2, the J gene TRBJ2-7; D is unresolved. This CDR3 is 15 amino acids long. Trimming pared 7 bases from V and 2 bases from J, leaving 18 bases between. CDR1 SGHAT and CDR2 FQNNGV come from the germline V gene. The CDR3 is CASTSSAARAYEQYF. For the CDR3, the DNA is TGTGCCAGCACCAGTTCCGCGGCCCGAGCCTACGAGCAGTACTTC.

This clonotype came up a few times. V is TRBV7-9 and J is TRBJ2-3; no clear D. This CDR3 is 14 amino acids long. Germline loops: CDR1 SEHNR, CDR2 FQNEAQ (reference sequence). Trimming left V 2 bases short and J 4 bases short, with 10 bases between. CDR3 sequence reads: CASSLFRAPDTQYF. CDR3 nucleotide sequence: TGTGCCAGCAGCTTATTCCGGGCTCCAGATACGCAGTATTTT. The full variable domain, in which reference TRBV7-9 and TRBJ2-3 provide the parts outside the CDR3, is DTGVSQNPRHKITKRGQNVTFRCDPISEHNRLYWYRQTLGQGPEFLTYFQNEAQLEKSRLLSDRFSAERPKGSFSTLEIQRTEQGDSAMYLCASSLFRAPDTQYFGPGTRLTVL.

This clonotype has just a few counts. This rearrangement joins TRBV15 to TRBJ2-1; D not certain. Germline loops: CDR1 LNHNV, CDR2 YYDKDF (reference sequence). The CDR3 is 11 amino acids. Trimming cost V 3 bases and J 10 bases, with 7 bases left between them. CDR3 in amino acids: CATSSPSEQFF. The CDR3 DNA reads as TGTGCCACCAGCAGCCCATCGGAGCAGTTCTTC.

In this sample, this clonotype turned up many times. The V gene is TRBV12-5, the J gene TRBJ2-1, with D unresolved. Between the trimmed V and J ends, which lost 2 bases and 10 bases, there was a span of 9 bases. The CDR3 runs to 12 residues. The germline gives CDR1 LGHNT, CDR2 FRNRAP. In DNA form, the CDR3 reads TGTGCTAGTGGTTTGTTACCTGGGGAGCAGTTCTTC. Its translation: CASGLLPGEQFF.

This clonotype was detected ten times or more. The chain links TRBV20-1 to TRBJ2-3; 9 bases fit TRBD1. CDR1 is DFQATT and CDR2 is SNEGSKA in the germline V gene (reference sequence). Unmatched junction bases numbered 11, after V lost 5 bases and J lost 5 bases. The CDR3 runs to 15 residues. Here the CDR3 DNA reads TGCAGTGCTCTTGGAATGGGACAGGGTTTAGATACGCAGTATTTT. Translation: CSALGMGQGLDTQYF.

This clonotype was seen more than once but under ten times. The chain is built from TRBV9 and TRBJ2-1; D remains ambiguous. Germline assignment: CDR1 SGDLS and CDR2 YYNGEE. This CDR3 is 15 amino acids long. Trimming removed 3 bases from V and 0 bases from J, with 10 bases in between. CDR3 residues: CASSDDLSSYNEQFF. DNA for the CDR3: TGTGCCAGCAGCGATGACTTGAGCTCCTACAATGAGCAGTTCTTC.

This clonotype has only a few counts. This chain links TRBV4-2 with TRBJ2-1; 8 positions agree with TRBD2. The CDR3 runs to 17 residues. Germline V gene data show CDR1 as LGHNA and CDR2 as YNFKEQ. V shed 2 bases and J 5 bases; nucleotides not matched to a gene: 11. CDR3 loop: CASSQQGSGGRNNEQFF. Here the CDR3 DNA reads TGTGCCAGCAGCCAACAGGGCAGCGGGGGCCGTAACAATGAGCAGTTCTTC.

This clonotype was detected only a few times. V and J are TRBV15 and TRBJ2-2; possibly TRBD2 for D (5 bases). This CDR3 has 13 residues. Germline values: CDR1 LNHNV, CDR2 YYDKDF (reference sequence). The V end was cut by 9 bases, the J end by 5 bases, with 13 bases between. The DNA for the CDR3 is TGTGCCACTCGGGAACGGGGAACCGGGGAGCTGTTTTTT. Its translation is CATRERGTGELFF.

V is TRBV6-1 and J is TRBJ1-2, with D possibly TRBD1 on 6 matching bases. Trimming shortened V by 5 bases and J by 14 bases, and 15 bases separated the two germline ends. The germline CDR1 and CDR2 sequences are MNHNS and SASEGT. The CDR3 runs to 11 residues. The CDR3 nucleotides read TGTGCCAGCAGTACTGGGGGCCAAAGGACCTTC. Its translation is CASSTGGQRTF.

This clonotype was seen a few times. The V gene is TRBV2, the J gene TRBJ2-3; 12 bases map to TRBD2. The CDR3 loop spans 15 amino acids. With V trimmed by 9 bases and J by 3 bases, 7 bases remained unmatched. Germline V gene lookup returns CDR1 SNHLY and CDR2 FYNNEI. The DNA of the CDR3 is TGTGCCAGTCCCCTAGCGGGAGGGCCTACAGATACGCAGTATTTT. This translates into CASPLAGGPTDTQYF.

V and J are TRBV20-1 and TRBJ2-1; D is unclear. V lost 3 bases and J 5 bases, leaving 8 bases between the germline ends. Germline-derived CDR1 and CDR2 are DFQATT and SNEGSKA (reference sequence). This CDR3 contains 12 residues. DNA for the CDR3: TGCAGTGCTAGTTTTCGGAACAATGAGCAGTTCTTC. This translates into CSASFRNNEQFF.

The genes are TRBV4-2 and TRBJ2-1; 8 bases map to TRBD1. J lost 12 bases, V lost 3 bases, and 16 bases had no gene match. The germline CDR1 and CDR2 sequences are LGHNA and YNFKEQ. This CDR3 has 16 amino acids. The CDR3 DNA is TGTGCCAGCAGCCAGTTGACAGGGGAGGCCGTAGAAGGGCAGTTCTTC. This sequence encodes CASSQLTGEAVEGQFF.